This T cell receptor beta chain was found in a study of monozygotic twins with inflammatory bowel disease (dated by TCRdb to about 2019). For context, the study as a whole: A total of about 28 monozygotic twin pairs were included in the full study, comprising nine German pairs (four IBD-concordant, five IBD-discordant) and 19 IBD-discordant Danish pairs. The search for disease-associated traits relied mainly on comparing IBD patients with their genetically identical healthy co-twins within discordant pairs. Each individual had, on average, about 151 000 unique TCRalpha sequences and 181 000 unique TCRbeta sequences available for analysis. Overall results and qualifications from the work: Compared with healthy twins, IBD patients shared fewer clonotypes with other individuals, and the difference was most pronounced in patients with signs of disease activity. Background noise and inter-individual variability may have been introduced into the repertoires by the differing immunosuppressive treatments among patients. Different T cell subtypes could not be distinguished in the analysis. IBD patients had lower TCRbeta repertoire diversity, measured by the inverse Simpson index, than their healthy co-twins. No single strong signal or clonotype linked to IBD turned up in the results, so the idea that one exists was not supported. Repertoire similarity did not differ between concordant and discordant twins, possibly due to limited statistical power.

From the cysteine up to the phenylalanine, the CDR3 has a length of 12 residues. No DNA accompanies this entry. CDR1 and CDR2 are drawn from the germline V gene (reference sequence): MNHEY, SMNVEV. Libraries came from 5' RACE. Preparation of each TCR library used approximately 3,700 ng of total RNA. For each sample, cDNA was synthesized in eight separate reactions using SMARTScribe reverse transcriptase. Unique molecular identifiers containing a 6-nucleotide sample barcode were introduced through template switching during cDNA synthesis. Amplification of TCRalpha and TCRbeta cDNA involved two nested PCRs of roughly 17 and 9 cycles, and each PCR was followed by bead purification. Before amplification, cDNA was treated with uracil DNA-glycosylase and purified using the QIAquick PCR purification kit. The second PCR added Illumina TruSeq-compatible adapters along with sample-specific barcodes. Library quality and concentration were checked on TapeStation and Qubit, and libraries were pooled at around 4.9 ng each. Sequencing of the pooled libraries was done on an Illumina HiSeq2500 single-index Rapid Run using custom sequencing primers and 2 x 100 bp reads. In the authors' own workflow: MiGEC version 1.2.6 was used for UMI-based consensus assembly, which corrected PCR and sequencing errors. MiXCR version 2.1.1 was used to carry out V(D)J alignment, clonotype assembly and CDR3 extraction. Normalisation of gene usage, clonotype sharing and MAIT/NKT TCR abundance was achieved by analysing the top 1000, 10 000 and 20 000 clonotypes per sample. After downsampling to 27 000 UMIs, diversity was calculated as the inverse Simpson index using the vegan R package. Paired Mann-Whitney U tests on discordant twin pairs were used, with Benjamini-Hochberg multiple-testing correction. TCRdb reprocessed the sequencing reads and holds a single record per CDR3 protein sequence, with no DNA. The V and J calls come from TCRdb's annotation, not from the publication. The table held for this sample gives 95,000 to 110,000 distinct CDR3 sequences. The biggest ten clones account for approximately 2% of the sample.

From each donor, a roughly 2.5 ml peripheral blood sample was collected into PAXgene tubes and kept at -80 degrees C. Total RNA was isolated from whole blood with the PAXgene blood miRNA kit on an automated QIAcube, without T cell sorting. Deep TCRalpha and TCRbeta repertoire profiling with unique molecular barcoding was performed on peripheral blood of monozygotic twin pairs concordant or discordant for inflammatory bowel disease. Smoking habits were recorded for all twin pairs, and individuals were classified as current, former or never smokers. As concerns this clonotype: What this receptor recognizes is not known.

Sequences were obtained from blood. The TCR comes from a human donor with ulcerative colitis or Crohn's disease, or a healthy co-twin of an affected twin (not recorded which). The chain was built from TRBV27 and TRBJ2-7; TCRdb's D call of TRBD2 is untestable without DNA. The CDR3 is CASSFVAGPLYF.